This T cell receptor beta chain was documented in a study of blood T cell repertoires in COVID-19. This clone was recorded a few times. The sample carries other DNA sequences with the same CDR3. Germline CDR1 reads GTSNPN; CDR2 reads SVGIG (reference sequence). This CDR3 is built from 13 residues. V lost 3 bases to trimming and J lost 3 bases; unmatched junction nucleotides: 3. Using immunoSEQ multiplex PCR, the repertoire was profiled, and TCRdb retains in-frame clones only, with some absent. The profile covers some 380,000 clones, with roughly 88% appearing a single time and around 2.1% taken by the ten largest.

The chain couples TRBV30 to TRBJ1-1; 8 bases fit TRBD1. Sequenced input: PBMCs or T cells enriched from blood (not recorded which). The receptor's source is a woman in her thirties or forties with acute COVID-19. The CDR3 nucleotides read TGTGCCTGGAGCGGACAGGGATACACTGAAGCTTTCTTT. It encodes CAWSGQGYTEAFF.